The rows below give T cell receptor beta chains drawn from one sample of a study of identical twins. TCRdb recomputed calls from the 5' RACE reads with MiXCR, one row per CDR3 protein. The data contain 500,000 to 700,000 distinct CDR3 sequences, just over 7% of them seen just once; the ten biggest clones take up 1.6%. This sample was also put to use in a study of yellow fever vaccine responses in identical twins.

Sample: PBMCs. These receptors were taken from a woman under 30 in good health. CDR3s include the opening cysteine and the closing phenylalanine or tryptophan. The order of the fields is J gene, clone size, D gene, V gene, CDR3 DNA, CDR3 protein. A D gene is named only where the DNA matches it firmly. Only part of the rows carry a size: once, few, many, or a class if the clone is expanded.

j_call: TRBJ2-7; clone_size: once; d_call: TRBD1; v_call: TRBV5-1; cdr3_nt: TGCGCCAGCAGCTCCGGGACAGTCTACGAGCAGTACTTC; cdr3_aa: CASSSGTVYEQYF
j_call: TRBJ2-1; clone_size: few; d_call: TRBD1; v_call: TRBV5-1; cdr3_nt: TGCGCCAGCAGCTTGGACAGGGGATGGAATGAGCAGTTCTTC; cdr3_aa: CASSLDRGWNEQFF
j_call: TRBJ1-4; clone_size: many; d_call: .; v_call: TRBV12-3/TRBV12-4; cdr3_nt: TGTGCCAGCAGTCGCGGAGTGGATGAAAAACTGTTTTTT; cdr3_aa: CASSRGVDEKLFF
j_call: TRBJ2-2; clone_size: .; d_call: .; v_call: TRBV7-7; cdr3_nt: TGTGCCAGCAGCCAAGGGCCCGTGGACACCGGGGAGCTGTTTTTT; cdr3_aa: CASSQGPVDTGELFF
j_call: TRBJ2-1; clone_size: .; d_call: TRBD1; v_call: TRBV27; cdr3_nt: TGTGCCAGCAGTCCACAGGGACAGGGGAACTACAATGAGCAGTTCTTC; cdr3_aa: CASSPQGQGNYNEQFF
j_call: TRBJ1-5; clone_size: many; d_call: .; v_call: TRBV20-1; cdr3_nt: TGCAGTGCTCTCTCCGGGACAAGTTTCAGCCTTAGCAATCAGCCCCAGCATTTT; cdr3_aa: CSALSGTSFSLSNQPQHF
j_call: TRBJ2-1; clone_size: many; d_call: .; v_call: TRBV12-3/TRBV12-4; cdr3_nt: TGTGCCAGCAGTTTACGACATGGGGATGAGCAGTTCTTC; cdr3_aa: CASSLRHGDEQFF
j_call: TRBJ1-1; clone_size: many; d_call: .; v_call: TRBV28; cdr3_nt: TGTGCCAGCAGAGACCCGGGGAACTTGAACACTGAAGCTTTCTTT; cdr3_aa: CASRDPGNLNTEAFF
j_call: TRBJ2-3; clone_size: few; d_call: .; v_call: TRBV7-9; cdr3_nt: TGTGCCAGCAGCTCGTGGGAGGCAGGGGATGTAGATACGCAGTATTTT; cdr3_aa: CASSSWEAGDVDTQYF
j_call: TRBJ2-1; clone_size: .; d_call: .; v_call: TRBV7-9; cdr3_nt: TGTGCCAGCAGCTTAGAAGCTCAGGGGAACAATGAGCAGTTCTTC; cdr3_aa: CASSLEAQGNNEQFF
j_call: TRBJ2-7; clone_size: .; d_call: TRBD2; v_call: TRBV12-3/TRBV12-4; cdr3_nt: TGTGCCAGCAGTTTAGCGCGGGGGTACAGCTACGAGCAGTACTTC; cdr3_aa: CASSLARGYSYEQYF
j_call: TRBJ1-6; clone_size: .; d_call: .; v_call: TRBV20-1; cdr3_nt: TGCAGTGCTAGACCAGGCTCACCCCTCCACTTT; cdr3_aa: CSARPGSPLHF
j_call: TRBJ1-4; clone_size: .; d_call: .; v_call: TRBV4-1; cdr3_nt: TGCGCCAGCAGCCAAATAAACCGGGGTCCCGCAGGGGAAAAACTGTTTTTT; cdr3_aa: CASSQINRGPAGEKLFF
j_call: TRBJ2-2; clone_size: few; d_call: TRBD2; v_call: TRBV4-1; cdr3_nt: TGCGCCAGCAGCACCTTAGCTAGCGGAGCTTATATGATCCCCAACACCGGGGAGCTGTTTTTT; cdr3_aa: CASSTLASGAYMIPNTGELFF
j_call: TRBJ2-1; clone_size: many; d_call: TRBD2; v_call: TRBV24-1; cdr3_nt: TGTGCCACCAGTAAGACTAGCGGTGAGCAGTTCTTC; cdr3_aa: CATSKTSGEQFF